This T cell receptor beta chain was obtained from a study of cytomegalovirus exposure and HLA in healthy donors. Whole-study results and caveats: Three of the chains that were CMV-associated were confirmed in vitro to be specific for CMV antigens.

The length of the CDR3 is 14 residues. The germline V gene encodes CDR1 WNHNN and CDR2 SYGVQD (reference sequence). Unmatched junction bases numbered 7, after V lost 6 bases and J lost 7 bases. A remark on this clone: The antigen remains undetermined.

Nominally healthy donors provided the samples, though records likely missed some immune exposures. Researchers ran the PCR with 60 Vbeta and 13 Jbeta primers. Sequenced by immunoSEQ multiplex PCR; TCRdb stores in-frame clones only, minus some. The sample consists of 100,000 to 150,000 clones, 77% of them appearing once. The chain couples TRBV10-1 to TRBJ2-1, with 9 bases lining up with TRBD1. The clonotype was recovered from a human donor in good health. Specimen: PBMCs. CDR3 nucleotides: TGCGCCAGCAGCGAGGCGGGACAGGGAAATGAGCAGTTCTTC. Amino acid sequence: CASSEAGQGNEQFF.